The 12 T cell receptor beta chains below all came from one sample that was sequenced in a study of T cell repertoires in cytomegalovirus infection. MiXCR, run by TCRdb on the reads, gives a single entry per CDR3 protein. The sample has about 400,000 distinct CDR3 sequences, 15% to 20% seen once. Material for sequencing was PBMCs. These receptor sequences come from a human donor in good health (CMV status not recorded). Some clones in this sample may be carry-over from other donors' samples.

V usage is TRBV11-2 and J usage is TRBJ2-7; 7 bases are shared with TRBD2. V shed 1 base and J 7 bases; nucleotides not matched to a gene: 10. CDR1 is SGHAT and CDR2 is FQNNGV in the germline V gene. CDR3 length: 15 amino acids. CDR3 nucleotide sequence: TGTGCCAGCAGCTTAGCTGGCGGGAGTTCGGGAGAGCAGTACTTC. Amino acids: CASSLAGGSSGEQYF.

The sample holds many counts of this clonotype. The chain links TRBV12-3 or TRBV12-4 to TRBJ1-6, with D tentatively TRBD1 (5 bases). V was shortened by 3 bases and J by 2 bases, with 8 bases between the two germline ends. This CDR3 spans 15 amino acids. CDR3 region: CASSFGDAYNSPLHF. DNA of the CDR3: TGTGCCAGCAGTTTCGGGGACGCCTATAATTCACCCCTCCACTTT.

This clonotype has only a few counts. This chain connects TRBV29-1 to TRBJ2-1; D possibly corresponds to TRBD1 (5 bases). Per the germline V gene, CDR1 is SQVTM and CDR2 is ANQGSEA. V was clipped by 2 bases and J by 4 bases, with 12 bases between them. The CDR3 loop spans 14 amino acids. CDR3 sequence reads: CSVETRQTYNEQFF. In nucleotides, the CDR3 is TGCAGCGTTGAAACGCGACAGACATACAATGAGCAGTTCTTC.

This clonotype was detected many times. V gene TRBV7-8 combines with J gene TRBJ2-2; no clear D gene. The CDR3 length is 13 residues. Per the germline V gene, CDR1 is SGHVS and CDR2 is FQNEAQ. V lost 5 bases and J 4 bases, leaving 8 bases between the germline ends. DNA for the CDR3: TGTGCCAGCAGCCCGGACCCCACCGGGGAGCTGTTTTTT. Translated: CASSPDPTGELFF. Full variable domain (rest looked up from reference TRBV7-8 and TRBJ2-2): GAGVSQSPRYKVAKRGQDVALRCDPISGHVSLFWYQQALGQGPEFLTYFQNEAQLDKSGLPSDRFFAERPEGSVSTLKIQRTQQEDSAVYLCASSPDPTGELFFGEGSRLTVL.

The chain carries TRBV7-2 and TRBJ2-1; tentatively, D is TRBD1 or TRBD2 (5 bases each). Between the trimmed V and J ends, which lost 5 bases and 7 bases, there was a span of 18 bases. The length of the CDR3 is 15 residues. Germline V gene data show CDR1 as SGHTA and CDR2 as FQGNSA. This CDR3 reads CASSLVGGRVNEQFF. For the CDR3, the DNA is TGTGCCAGCAGCCTTGTTGGGGGTCGGGTAAATGAGCAGTTCTTC. Filled out from reference TRBV7-2 and TRBJ2-1, the complete variable domain reads GAGVSQSPSNKVTEKGKDVELRCDPISGHTALYWYRQSLGQGLEFLIYFQGNSAPDKSGLPSDRFSAERTGGSVSTLTIQRTQQEDSAVYLCASSLVGGRVNEQFFGPGTRLTVL.

The sample holds a few counts of this clonotype. The chain joins TRBV5-1 to TRBJ2-7; D remains unclear. V was trimmed by 0 bases and J by 2 bases, leaving 12 bases between them. Germline V gene sequence: CDR1 SGHRS, CDR2 YFSETQ. This CDR3 region has 15 residues. The CDR3 bases are TGCGCCAGCAGCTTGGATGCCAGGCCTACCTACGAGCAGTACTTC. The encoded protein is CASSLDARPTYEQYF. Drawing the rest from reference TRBV5-1 and TRBJ2-7, the complete variable domain is KAGVTQTPRYLIKTRGQQVTLSCSPISGHRSVSWYQQTPGQGLQFLFEYFSETQRNKGNFPGRFSGRQFSNSRSEMNVSTLELGDSALYLCASSLDARPTYEQYFGPGTRLTVT.

This sequence joins TRBV20-1 and TRBJ2-1; tentative D call: TRBD1 (6 bases). Trimming stripped 1 base from V and 4 bases from J, with 11 bases between. The CDR3 has 14 residues. Germline V gene sequence: CDR1 DFQATT, CDR2 SNEGSKA (reference sequence). CDR3 nucleotide sequence: TGCAGTGCTAGAGCCCCGGGACAATACAATGAGCAGTTCTTC. This sequence encodes CSARAPGQYNEQFF.

This clonotype was observed a handful of times. The V and J genes are TRBV19 and TRBJ1-2; tentatively, D is TRBD1 (6 bases). Trimming stripped 6 bases from V and 7 bases from J, with 18 bases between. Germline V gives CDR1 LNHDA, CDR2 SQIVND (reference sequence). This CDR3 has 14 amino acids. The CDR3 DNA is TGTGCCAGTAGCCACCTGGGGGCCCTCCTTGGCTACACCTTC. Residues: CASSHLGALLGYTF.

The chain links TRBV5-1 to TRBJ1-3; 8 bases are a match to TRBD1. Trimming cost V 4 bases and J 2 bases; bases outside gene matches: 5. This CDR3 comprises 15 residues. Germline CDR1 reads SGHRS; CDR2 reads YFSETQ. CDR3 region: CASSRTRGPGNTIYF. The CDR3, as DNA: TGCGCCAGCAGCCGTACCAGGGGGCCTGGAAACACCATATATTTT.

The V and J genes are TRBV12-3 or TRBV12-4 and TRBJ2-6; TRBD1 aligns across 9 bases. The junction had 9 bases not matched to a gene; V was cut back by 6 bases and J by 3 bases. The length of the CDR3 is 17 residues. The DNA of the CDR3 is TGTGCCAGCAGGACCGGGACAGGGTCTTTTGGGGCCAACGTCCTGACTTTC. Protein product: CASRTGTGSFGANVLTF.

This clonotype was seen repeatedly, ten times or more. The chain combines TRBV7-9 with TRBJ2-1, with 15 bases identical to TRBD2. CDR1 and CDR2 from the germline V gene are SEHNR and FQNEAQ (reference sequence). The CDR3 covers 16 residues. V lost 3 bases, J lost 6 bases, and 3 bases stayed unmatched. CDR3 residues: CASSFSGLAGGNEQFF. CDR3 sequence (DNA): TGTGCCAGCAGCTTTTCGGGACTAGCGGGAGGCAATGAGCAGTTCTTC.

The genes are TRBV20-1 and TRBJ2-1; D unclear. Germline V gives CDR1 DFQATT, CDR2 SNEGSKA (reference sequence). V was pared by 0 bases and J by 3 bases, with 15 bases between. The CDR3 has 16 residues. DNA for the CDR3: TGCAGTGCTAGAGATCTCAGAGCAACGGGCTACAATGAGCAGTTCTTC. This translates into CSARDLRATGYNEQFF.